These 31 T cell receptor beta chains were sequenced from one sample in a study of shared clonotypes between healthy human individuals. This table comes from immunoSEQ multiplex PCR, and its TCRdb copy is limited to in-frame clones, with some not included. This table holds millions of clones, roughly nine tenths found once. The sequencing input was naive CD4+ T cells sorted from blood. Subset reported: CD45RA+ positively selected. These TCRs come from a man aged 18-30 years in good health.

The rearrangement uses TRBV30 and TRBJ1-2; D is possibly TRBD1 (5 bases). Deletions cut 3 bases from V and 4 bases from J, with 18 bases between. The length of the CDR3 is 15 residues. Germline values: CDR1 GTSNPN, CDR2 SVGIG (reference sequence). The DNA of the CDR3 is TGTGCCTGGAGCCTCAACCTTCCGGGACGCTATGGCTACACCTTC. Residues: CAWSLNLPGRYGYTF.

The chain has TRBV11-2 and TRBJ2-5, with 9 nucleotides matching TRBD1. CDR1 is SGHAT and CDR2 is FQNNGV in the germline V gene. Trimming removed 5 bases from V and 5 bases from J; junction bases left unmatched: 12. The CDR3 extends over 16 amino acids. CDR3 coding DNA: TGTGCCAGCAGCCCGGACTCCGGGACAGGGATGGAGACCCAGTACTTC. This encodes CASSPDSGTGMETQYF.

The gene calls are TRBV5-4 and TRBJ1-4; a possible D gene is TRBD1 (6 bases). This CDR3 is built from 13 residues. V was trimmed by 0 bases and J by 11 bases, leaving 11 bases between them. Germline V gives CDR1 SGHNT, CDR2 YYREEE (reference sequence). The CDR3: CASSLEGGGKLFF. CDR3 DNA sequence: TGTGCCAGCAGCTTGGAAGGGGGAGGGAAACTGTTTTTT.

The chain joins TRBV30 to TRBJ2-7, with D unclear. From germline, CDR1 is GTSNPN and CDR2 SVGIG (reference sequence). V lost 4 bases, J lost 3 bases, and 13 bases lay in between. This CDR3 has 13 residues. The CDR3: CAWIPGDRYEQYF. CDR3 DNA: TGTGCCTGGATCCCAGGAGACCGCTACGAGCAGTACTTC. Filled out from reference TRBV30 and TRBJ2-7, the complete variable domain reads SQTIHQWPATLVQPVGSPLSLECTVEGTSNPNLYWYRQAAGRGLQLLFYSVGIGQISSEVPQNLSASRPQDRQFILSSKKLLLSDSGFYLCAWIPGDRYEQYFGPGTRLTVT.

V usage is TRBV6-1 and J usage is TRBJ1-3, with no clear D. Germline CDR1 reads MNHNS; CDR2 reads SASEGT. CDR3 length equals 14 residues. Trimming cost V 8 bases and J 5 bases, with 16 bases left between them. This CDR3 reads CASGQLAGRNTIYF. DNA of the CDR3: TGTGCCAGCGGCCAGCTTGCGGGAAGAAACACCATATATTTT.

This chain joins TRBV5-1 and TRBJ2-6; 10 positions agree with TRBD1. The trim removed 2 bases at V and 0 bases at J, leaving 2 bases unmatched. Per the germline V gene, CDR1 is SGHRS and CDR2 is YFSETQ. CDR3 length: 17 amino acids. DNA for the CDR3: TGCGCCAGCAGCTTCGGACAGGGGGGCTCTGGGGCCAACGTCCTGACTTTC. Protein sequence: CASSFGQGGSGANVLTF.

J is TRBJ1-4 and V is TRBV6-1; TRBD1 agrees at 7 bases. This CDR3 is built from 12 residues. From germline, CDR1 is MNHNS and CDR2 SASEGT. The junction had 3 bases not matched to a gene; V was cut back by 6 bases and J by 8 bases. This chain's CDR3 is CASRKGAEKLFF. CDR3 nucleotides: TGTGCCAGCAGGAAGGGGGCGGAAAAACTGTTTTTT.

In the case of this clone: This sample includes further DNA sequences coding for the same CDR3. The chain is built from TRBV6-6 and TRBJ2-1; D unclear. The CDR3 consists of 12 residues. The V gene lost 2 bases and the J gene lost 6 bases, with 5 bases spanning the gap. Germline CDR1 and CDR2: MNHNY and SVGAGI (reference sequence). The CDR3 spells CASSYTGNEQFF. The CDR3, as DNA: TGTGCCAGCAGTTACACGGGCAATGAGCAGTTCTTC.

The chain is built from TRBV20-1 and TRBJ1-2; TRBD1 might be the D (5 bases). The CDR3 has 11 residues. CDR1 and CDR2 from the germline V gene are DFQATT and SNEGSKA (reference sequence). The CDR3 loop is CRGSVGGGYTF. The CDR3 nucleotides are TGCAGAGGATCAGTCGGGGGTGGCTACACCTTC.

Note on this clone: The sample carries other DNA sequences with the same CDR3. The chain is built from TRBV18 and TRBJ2-7; 9 bases fit TRBD2. The CDR3 spans 14 residues. Germline V gene sequence: CDR1 KGHSH, CDR2 LQKENI. Trimming took 3 bases from V and 2 from J; bases not matched to a gene: 2. As DNA, the CDR3 is TGTGCCAGCTCACCGGGCGGGGGGGCCTACGAGCAGTACTTC. Protein: CASSPGGGAYEQYF.

This clone occurred once. The rearrangement joins TRBV6-5 to TRBJ1-1; perhaps TRBD1 as D (5 bases). This CDR3 is built from 15 residues. V was pared by 6 bases and J by 4 bases, with 18 bases between. The germline CDR1 and CDR2 sequences are MNHEY and SVGAGI. The CDR3 DNA is TGTGCCAGCAGGAATAGAAGCGGGCAGGGCACTGAAGCTTTCTTT. Protein product: CASRNRSGQGTEAFF.

This sequence joins TRBV5-4 and TRBJ2-7; 11 nucleotides match TRBD2. Germline assignment: CDR1 SGHNT and CDR2 YYREEE (reference sequence). The CDR3 runs to 15 residues. V dropped 4 bases and J dropped 2; count of bases not matched to a gene: 5. The CDR3 sequence is CASSTTSGSTYEQYF. The DNA of the CDR3 is TGTGCCAGCAGCACAACTAGCGGGAGTACCTACGAGCAGTACTTC.

The chain has TRBV10-2 and TRBJ1-5, with TRBD1 matching 12 bases. Germline V gene lookup returns CDR1 WSHSY and CDR2 SAAADI. CDR3 length equals 18 residues. V trimming: 6 bases; J trimming: 0 bases; junction bases outside the gene matches: 9. Here the CDR3 reads CASSPGQGAIYSNQPQHF. The CDR3 DNA reads TGCGCCAGCAGCCCGGGACAGGGGGCCATTTATAGCAATCAGCCCCAGCATTTT.

V gene TRBV6-4 combines with J gene TRBJ2-2; 9 positions match TRBD2. V shed 6 bases, J shed 1 base, and the junction held 6 bases outside the gene matches. Germline V gene lookup returns CDR1 MRHNA and CDR2 SNTAGT. The CDR3 runs to 16 residues. This chain's CDR3 is CASSPGLAMNTGELFF. In DNA, the CDR3 is TGTGCCAGCAGCCCAGGACTAGCGATGAACACCGGGGAGCTGTTTTTT.

Here the CDR3 reads CASSLGEVMNTEAFF. CDR3 nucleotides: TGTGCCAGCAGCTTAGGGGAGGTCATGAACACTGAAGCTTTCTTT. This chain joins TRBV7-2 and TRBJ1-1; no firm D call. The CDR3 covers 15 residues. Germline CDR1 is SGHTA and CDR2 is FQGNSA. V was trimmed by 1 base and J by 0 bases, leaving 9 bases between them.

Concerning this clone itself: The sample holds other DNA sequences that translate to the same CDR3. The V gene is TRBV19, the J gene TRBJ1-5; D is perhaps TRBD1 (6 bases). Germline V gene lookup returns CDR1 LNHDA and CDR2 SQIVND (reference sequence). This CDR3 has 15 amino acids. Trimming left V 4 bases short and J 1 base short, with 11 bases between. Written as DNA, the CDR3 is TGTGCCAGTAGTACCACAGGGTTCAGCAATCAGCCCCAGCATTTT. Protein sequence: CASSTTGFSNQPQHF.

The chain recombines TRBV6-1 with TRBJ1-2, with 11 bases lining up with TRBD1. Germline V CDR1 and CDR2: MNHNS, SASEGT. CDR3 length: 16 amino acids. J gave up 5 bases and V 4 bases, and 9 bases lay outside the gene matches. The chain's CDR3 is CASSARDRGIRYGYTF. The CDR3, as DNA: TGTGCCAGCAGTGCCCGGGACAGGGGGATTCGTTATGGCTACACCTTC.

The chain couples TRBV6-1 to TRBJ2-5, with 8 bases aligning to TRBD2. V lost 4 bases to trimming and J lost 4 bases; unmatched junction nucleotides: 8. Germline V gene lookup returns CDR1 MNHNS and CDR2 SASEGT. This CDR3 spans 15 amino acids. This CDR3 is CASSAYGGERETQYF. The CDR3 DNA follows: TGTGCCAGCAGTGCCTACGGGGGGGAGAGAGAGACCCAGTACTTC.

The chain combines TRBV5-1 with TRBJ2-7, with D perhaps TRBD1 or TRBD2 (6 bases each). The germline V and J ends were trimmed by 4 bases and 2 bases, with 13 bases remaining between them. Germline CDR1 and CDR2: SGHRS and YFSETQ. CDR3 length: 14 residues. The CDR3 protein is CASSVDRTTYEQYF. CDR3 coding DNA: TGCGCCAGCAGCGTCGACAGGACTACCTACGAGCAGTACTTC.

The rearrangement uses TRBV19 and TRBJ2-7; D may be TRBD2 (6 bases). The V gene's germline CDR1 is LNHDA and CDR2 SQIVND (reference sequence). Trimming shortened V by 4 bases and J by 4 bases, and 14 bases separated the two germline ends. This CDR3 contains 14 residues. The CDR3 protein is CASSTDGSGYEQYF. In DNA form, the CDR3 reads TGTGCCAGTAGTACGGACGGGAGTGGGTACGAGCAGTACTTC.

The V gene is TRBV11-2, the J gene TRBJ2-2; D gene ambiguous. The CDR3 is 15 amino acids. CDR1 and CDR2 (germline): SGHAT, FQNNGV. The V end lost 3 bases, the J end lost 2 bases, and 10 bases lay between the germline ends. The CDR3 loop is CASSLRGLNTGELFF. CDR3 nucleotides: TGTGCCAGCAGCTTGCGCGGCCTCAACACCGGGGAGCTGTTTTTT.

This chain uses TRBV4-1 with TRBJ1-5; D is perhaps TRBD1 (6 bases). CDR3 size: 15 residues. Trimming took off 4 bases at V and 3 bases at J, with 13 bases between the two ends. From germline, CDR1 is MGHRA and CDR2 YSYEKL. In nucleotides, the CDR3 is TGCGCCAGCAGCCGAATACAGGGATTCAATCAGCCCCAGCATTTT. This translates into CASSRIQGFNQPQHF.

This chain connects TRBV6-1 to TRBJ2-3; TRBD2 matches at 9 bases. The CDR3 extends over 18 amino acids. Per the germline V gene, CDR1 is MNHNS and CDR2 is SASEGT. V lost 1 base, J lost 4 bases, and 12 bases stayed unmatched. In nucleotides, the CDR3 is TGTGCCAGCAGTGAAGAAGGGCCTACTAGCGGGTTTGCAGATACGCAGTATTTT. Encoded protein: CASSEEGPTSGFADTQYF.

V gene TRBV7-8 combines with J gene TRBJ2-7; 9 positions agree with TRBD2. Losses at the gene ends were 1 base for V and 4 bases for J; bases not matched to a gene: 8. Germline V lookup: CDR1 SGHVS, CDR2 FQNEAQ. The CDR3 loop spans 16 amino acids. CDR3 sequence reads: CASSLVLAGQLYEQYF. DNA for the CDR3: TGTGCCAGCAGCTTAGTGCTAGCGGGGCAATTGTACGAGCAGTACTTC.

The count of this clone is one. The V gene is TRBV19, the J gene TRBJ2-7; D is unclear. The V end lost 5 bases, the J end lost 2 bases, and 7 bases lay between the germline ends. Germline CDR1 is LNHDA and CDR2 is SQIVND (reference sequence). The CDR3 totals 12 residues. The CDR3 sequence: CASSPDTYEQYF. The CDR3 nucleotides are TGTGCCAGTAGTCCTGACACCTACGAGCAGTACTTC.

V usage is TRBV6-5 and J usage is TRBJ2-7, with a tentative D call TRBD1 (5 bases). The V gene lost 6 bases and the J gene lost 7 bases, with 13 bases spanning the gap. Per the germline V gene, CDR1 is MNHEY and CDR2 is SVGAGI. There are 12 residues in the CDR3. This CDR3 reads CASRGYAGEQYF. DNA for the CDR3: TGTGCCAGCAGGGGTTACGCAGGGGAGCAGTACTTC.

The genes are TRBV6-1 and TRBJ1-1, with a possible D match to TRBD1 (5 bases). Germline CDR1 reads MNHNS; CDR2 reads SASEGT. The CDR3 runs 15 residues. Trimming stripped 5 bases from V and 3 bases from J, with 16 bases between. The CDR3 loop is CASSSRQSYDTEAFF. CDR3 bases: TGTGCCAGCAGTTCGCGACAGTCATACGACACTGAAGCTTTCTTT.

The chain links TRBV9 to TRBJ2-3; weak D call: TRBD2 (5 bases). Germline values: CDR1 SGDLS, CDR2 YYNGEE. V shed 0 bases and J shed 2 bases, with 10 bases lying between them. CDR3 size: 15 residues. CDR3 DNA sequence: TGTGCCAGCAGCGTAGTTGACGGGAACACAGATACGCAGTATTTT. It specifies CASSVVDGNTDTQYF.

This chain connects TRBV7-8 to TRBJ2-1; the D is unclear. The CDR3 consists of 17 residues. Germline V gene sequence: CDR1 SGHVS, CDR2 FQNEAQ. With 0 bases removed from V and 0 bases from J, the gap between germline ends came to 12 bases. CDR3 coding DNA: TGTGCCAGCAGCTTAGCTGGGCGCCCGAGCTCCTACAATGAGCAGTTCTTC. Its protein product is CASSLAGRPSSYNEQFF.

This clone was observed a few times. The chain is built from TRBV6-5 and TRBJ1-2, with D unclear. This CDR3 has 11 amino acids. Germline assignment: CDR1 MNHEY and CDR2 SVGAGI. The ends were cut back, 8 bases at V and 2 bases at J, with 6 bases in the middle. The chain's CDR3 is CASWWNYGYTF. The CDR3 DNA is TGTGCCAGCTGGTGGAACTATGGCTACACCTTC.

The CDR3 sequence: CASSFRPGQGGDTGELFF. The DNA for the CDR3 is TGCGCCAGCAGCTTTCGCCCGGGACAGGGTGGAGACACCGGGGAGCTGTTTTTT. V is TRBV5-1 and J is TRBJ2-2; 9 bases line up with TRBD1. Germline CDR1 reads SGHRS; CDR2 reads YFSETQ. The CDR3 contains 18 residues. With V trimmed by 2 bases and J by 3 bases, 11 bases remained unmatched.